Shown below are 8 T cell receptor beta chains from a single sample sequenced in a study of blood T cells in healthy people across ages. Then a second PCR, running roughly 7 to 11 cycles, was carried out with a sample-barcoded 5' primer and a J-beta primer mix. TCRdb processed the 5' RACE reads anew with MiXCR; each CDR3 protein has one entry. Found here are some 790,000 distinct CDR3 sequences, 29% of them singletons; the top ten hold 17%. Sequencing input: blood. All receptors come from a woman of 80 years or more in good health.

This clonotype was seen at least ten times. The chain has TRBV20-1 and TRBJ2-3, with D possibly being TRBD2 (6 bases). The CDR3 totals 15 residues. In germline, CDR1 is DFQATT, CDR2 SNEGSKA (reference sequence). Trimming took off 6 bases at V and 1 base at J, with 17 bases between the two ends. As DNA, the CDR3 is TGCAGTGCCTCGGGAGCATGGATGGGCACAGATACGCAGTATTTT. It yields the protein CSASGAWMGTDTQYF.

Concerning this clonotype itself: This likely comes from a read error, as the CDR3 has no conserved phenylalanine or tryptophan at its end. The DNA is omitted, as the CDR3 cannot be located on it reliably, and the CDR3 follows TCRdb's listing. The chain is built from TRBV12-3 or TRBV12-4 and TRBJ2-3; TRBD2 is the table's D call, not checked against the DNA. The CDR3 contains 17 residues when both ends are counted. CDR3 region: CASSLGLVPTSTDMEYS.

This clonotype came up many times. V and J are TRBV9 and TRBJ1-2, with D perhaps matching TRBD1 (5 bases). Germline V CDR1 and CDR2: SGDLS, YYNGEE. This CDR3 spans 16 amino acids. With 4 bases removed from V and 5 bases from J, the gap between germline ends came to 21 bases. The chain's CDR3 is CASSPGEGRKRYGYTF. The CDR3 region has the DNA TGTGCCAGCAGCCCAGGTGAGGGGAGGAAGAGATATGGCTACACCTTC.

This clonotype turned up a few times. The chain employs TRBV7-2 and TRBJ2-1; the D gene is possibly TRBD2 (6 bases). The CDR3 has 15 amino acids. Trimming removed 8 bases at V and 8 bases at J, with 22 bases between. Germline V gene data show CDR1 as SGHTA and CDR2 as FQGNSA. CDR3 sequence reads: CASSGAGRIDDEQFF. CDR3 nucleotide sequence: TGTGCCAGCTCCGGGGCGGGGAGGATCGACGATGAGCAGTTCTTC. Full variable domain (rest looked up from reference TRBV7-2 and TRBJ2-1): GAGVSQSPSNKVTEKGKDVELRCDPISGHTALYWYRQSLGQGLEFLIYFQGNSAPDKSGLPSDRFSAERTGGSVSTLTIQRTQQEDSAVYLCASSGAGRIDDEQFFGPGTRLTVL.

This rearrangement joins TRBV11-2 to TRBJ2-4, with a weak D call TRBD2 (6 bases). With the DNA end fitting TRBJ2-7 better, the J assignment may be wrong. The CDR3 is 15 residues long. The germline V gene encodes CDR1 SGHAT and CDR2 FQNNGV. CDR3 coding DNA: TGTGCCAGCAGCTTAGGGGGCAGGGAGGTCGACGAGCAGTACTTC. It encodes CASSLGGREVDEQYF.

The CDR3 loop reads CASSPPGTGDLYTNVLTF. CDR3 DNA: TGTGCCAGCAGCCCCCCTGGGACAGGGGATCTTTATACCAACGTCCTGACTTTC. This sequence joins TRBV4-2 and TRBJ2-6; 10 nucleotides align to TRBD1. V gave up 4 bases and J gave up 8 bases; unmatched junction bases: 14. Germline CDR1 and CDR2: LGHNA and YNFKEQ. The length of the CDR3 is 18 residues.

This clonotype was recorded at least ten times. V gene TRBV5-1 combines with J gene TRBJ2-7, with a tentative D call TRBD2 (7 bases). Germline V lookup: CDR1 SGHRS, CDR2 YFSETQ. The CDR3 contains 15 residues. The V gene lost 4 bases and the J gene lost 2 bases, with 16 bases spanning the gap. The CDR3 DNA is TGCGCCAGCAGCCCCTCGGAAGGGGGGGCCTACGAGCAGTACTTC. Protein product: CASSPSEGGAYEQYF.

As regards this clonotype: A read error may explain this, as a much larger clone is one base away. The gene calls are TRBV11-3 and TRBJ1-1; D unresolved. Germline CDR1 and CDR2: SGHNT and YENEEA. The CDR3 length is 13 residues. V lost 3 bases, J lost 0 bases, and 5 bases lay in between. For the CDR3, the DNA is TGTGCCAGCAGCTTTACACTGAACACTGAAGCTTTCTTT. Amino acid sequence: CASSFTLNTEAFF.